The 11 T cell receptor beta chains reported below all come from one sample, sequenced in a study of cytomegalovirus exposure and HLA in healthy donors (dated by TCRdb to about 2017). The library was made by the immunoSEQ multiplex PCR assay. A mixture of 60 forward primers for TCR Vbeta segments and 13 reverse primers for TCR Jbeta segments was used in the multiplex PCR. Here the immuneACCESS table is served through TCRdb, limited to in-frame sequences with V and J called. Missing clones are a known gap in these copies; in checked studies unresolved V genes cover under half, and the rest lacks a known reason. Across this sample there are approximately 100,000 clones, with more than 75% seen only once. 7.5% to 9.5% of the sample is in the top ten clones. Input material: PBMCs. The source of these receptors is a human donor in good health.

As to this clone: The junction shows a germline mismatch at one end, possibly a read error. The rearrangement links TRBV7-9 to TRBJ1-6, with 9 bases identical to TRBD1. This CDR3 spans 16 amino acids. Germline lookup yields CDR1 SEHNR and CDR2 FQNEAQ (reference sequence). As DNA, the CDR3 is TGTTCCAGCAGCTCCCCGGGACAGGGTTATAATTCACCCCTCCACTTT. Translating it yields CSSSSPGQGYNSPLHF.

As regards this clone: Other DNA variants within this sample encode the same CDR3. The V and J genes are TRBV6-1 and TRBJ1-3; TRBD1 matches at 8 bases. The germline CDR1 and CDR2 sequences are MNHNS and SASEGT. This CDR3 spans 18 amino acids. Trimming cost V 3 bases and J 4 bases; bases outside gene matches: 14. The CDR3 DNA reads as TGTGCCAGCAGTGAGTCGTGGACAGGGTTAATTCTGGGAAACACCATATATTTT. This sequence encodes CASSESWTGLILGNTIYF.

The chain joins TRBV9 to TRBJ2-2; a possible D gene is TRBD2 (5 bases). The CDR3 length is 14 residues. The germline CDR1 and CDR2 sequences are SGDLS and YYNGEE. V dropped 3 bases and J dropped 3 bases, with 9 bases sitting between them. The CDR3 protein is CASSEDSDTGELFF. For the CDR3, the DNA is TGTGCCAGCAGCGAGGACTCAGACACCGGGGAGCTGTTTTTT. The entire variable domain, with the rest obtained from reference TRBV9 and TRBJ2-2, is as follows: DSGVTQTPKHLITATGQRVTLRCSPRSGDLSVYWYQQSLDQGLQFLIQYYNGEERAKGNILERFSAQQFPDLHSELNLSSLELGDSALYFCASSEDSDTGELFFGEGSRLTVL.

This CDR3 is CASRGQSNTEAFF. The DNA of the CDR3 is TGTGCCAGCCGAGGACAATCGAACACTGAAGCTTTCTTT. This chain connects TRBV6-1 to TRBJ1-1; weak D call: TRBD1 (5 bases). V was pared by 8 bases and J by 1 base, with 11 bases between. The germline CDR1 and CDR2 sequences are MNHNS and SASEGT. The CDR3 runs to 13 residues.

The chain employs TRBV7-6 and TRBJ2-5, with D possibly matching TRBD2 (5 bases). CDR3 size: 14 residues. Germline-derived CDR1 and CDR2 are SGHVS and FNYEAQ. V lost 5 bases, J lost 4 bases, and 14 bases lay in between. CDR3 coding DNA: TGTGCCAGCAGCAACGAAAACGGAGGAGAGACCCAGTACTTC. As protein: CASSNENGGETQYF.

This clone was seen more than once but under ten times. CDR3 sequence reads: CASLPRGRDEDYTF. The DNA of the CDR3 is TGTGCCTCCTTACCCAGGGGGCGAGATGAAGACTACACCTTC. The gene calls are TRBV19 and TRBJ1-2; TRBD1 agrees at 8 bases. V lost 11 bases and J lost 10; bases outside the gene matches: 18. The CDR3 consists of 14 residues. Germline V lookup: CDR1 LNHDA, CDR2 SQIVND (reference sequence).

The chain links TRBV7-6 to TRBJ2-1; 9 bases map to TRBD2. Trimming removed 5 bases from V and 2 bases from J; junction bases left unmatched: 13. The CDR3 sequence is 18 residues long. CDR1 and CDR2 from the germline V gene are SGHVS and FNYEAQ. The CDR3 is CASSLGAQTSGAYNEQFF. The CDR3 coding sequence is TGTGCCAGCAGCCTCGGAGCACAGACTAGCGGAGCCTACAATGAGCAGTTCTTC.

The chain couples TRBV2 to TRBJ1-2, with 9 bases identical to TRBD1. The germline CDR1 and CDR2 sequences are SNHLY and FYNNEI. The V and J ends lost 6 bases and 2 bases, in that order; junction bases with no gene match: 13. The CDR3 covers 17 residues. The CDR3 is CASSETGGPLLNYGYTF. The CDR3 coding sequence is TGTGCCAGCAGCGAAACAGGGGGCCCATTATTGAACTATGGCTACACCTTC.

The rearrangement joins TRBV10-3 to TRBJ1-1; D is unclear. Between the trimmed V and J ends, which lost 2 bases and 1 base, there was a span of 5 bases. CDR1 is ENHRY and CDR2 is SYGVKD in the germline V gene. The CDR3 has 13 amino acids. The CDR3 DNA reads TGTGCCATCAGTGAGCACAAGAACACTGAAGCTTTCTTT. Protein product: CAISEHKNTEAFF.

The chain joins TRBV27 to TRBJ2-1; 11 bases agree with TRBD2. The CDR3 consists of 19 residues. The V segment lost 7 bases and the J segment 0 bases; nucleotides outside the gene matches: 14. Per the germline V gene, CDR1 is MNHEY and CDR2 is SMNVEV (reference sequence). The CDR3 DNA sequence: TGTGCCAGCACCCCGGTCCCGGGACTAGCGGTTCTCTCCTACAATGAGCAGTTCTTC. It yields the protein CASTPVPGLAVLSYNEQFF.

The chain joins TRBV2 to TRBJ1-2; D perhaps matches TRBD1 (6 bases). The germline V and J ends were trimmed by 6 bases and 8 bases, with 13 bases remaining between them. Germline CDR1 SNHLY, CDR2 FYNNEI. This CDR3 is built from 12 residues. CDR3 DNA sequence: TGTGCCAGCAGGGAGCTGACAGGAGGCTACACCTTC. This sequence encodes CASRELTGGYTF.